This TCR beta chain was documented in a study of T cell repertoires in cytomegalovirus infection. Study-level findings and limits: Frequencies of public TCR beta families were cumulated, and this identified carriers of CMV plus the relevant HLA. Within the response measured ex vivo, HLA-C-restricted CMV-specific TCR beta clonotypes were dominant.

Comments on this clonotype: The antigen remains undetermined.

Trimming pared 2 bases from V and 6 bases from J, leaving 8 bases between. The CDR3 contains 12 residues. CDR1 and CDR2 from the germline V gene are SQVTM and ANQGSEA. TCRdb reanalysed the reads using MiXCR and keeps one entry per CDR3 protein. The sample yields 570,000 or so distinct CDR3 sequences, around 40% seen once. This sequence joins TRBV29-1 and TRBJ2-1, with D possibly being TRBD1 (5 bases). Sequencing used cultured PBMCs, obtained from culture after CMV antigen stimulation. The origin of this receptor is a human donor in good health (CMV status not recorded). Some clones in this sample may be carry-over from other donors' samples. The CDR3 DNA sequence: TGCAGCGTTGAACGACAGATCAATGAGCAGTTCTTC. Its protein is CSVERQINEQFF.